Detailed here is one T cell receptor beta chain. There is no known antigen for this receptor. No much larger clonotype is one base removed from it; base qualities were not supplied. This record belongs to a study of cytomegalovirus exposure and HLA in healthy donors (dated by TCRdb to between 2016 and 2019). Regarding the study in general: An earlier analysis of 587 of the donors reported about 290 Gb of sequence data and more than 90 million unique TCR beta sequences from around 200 million T cells. An early release that covered several hundred HLA-typed donors contained about 300 gigabases of sequencing data and 65 million to 100 million unique TCR sequences. Of the approximately 400 genotyped donors, 81% were placed in the genetic ancestry cluster associated with self-reported Caucasian donors. The study aimed to test whether cataloging public T cell receptors could reveal signatures of past pathogen exposure. The study profiled the T cell repertoires of under 700 subjects by immunosequencing and related them to cytomegalovirus serostatus. In addition to the first cohort of roughly 700 subjects, a separate validation cohort of 120 different subjects was used. To predict cytomegalovirus infection status, the study combined high-throughput TCR immunosequencing, statistical association of individual TCRs with disease status, and machine learning. To study patterns of TCR occurrence, a later analysis re-analyzed previously published TCR beta repertoires from more than 550 donors and added high-resolution HLA genotyping. The later analysis used no new phenotypic data to find candidate immune exposures, relying instead on TCR beta sequences and their occurrence across donors. To decide whether each TCR beta V gene segment behaved as functional or pseudogenic, an earlier analysis of over 500 of the donors relied on high-throughput TCR beta sequencing. Donor age, sex, ethnicity and CMV serostatus were compiled alongside the repertoire data. In a later genetic analysis, genome-wide SNP genotypes for about three fifths of the roughly 670 donors were used, and that subset was treated as a discovery cohort. Every discovery cohort repertoire had been produced on one sequencing platform. HLA typing covered class I and class II loci at four-digit resolution. Typing coverage differed by locus: A, B, C, DRB1 and DQB1 were typed in about 629-640 donors, DQA1 in 522, DPA1 in around 600, and DPB1 in 472. Because of strong linkage in the cohort, roughly five DR-DQ haplotypes were treated as single units for association and clustering. On average, roughly 240,000 unique TCR beta nucleotide sequences were sequenced per donor among fewer than 500 genotyped donors of the cohort, with roughly 19% of those sequences being non-productive.

The cohort was made up of around 720 healthy bone marrow donors. At the time of sampling, all cohort members were nominally healthy, though unrecorded immune exposures were likely present. The donor tested CMV seropositive, placing the donor among the 289 seropositive members of the cohort. Each donor provided a peripheral blood sample, and peripheral blood mononuclear cells were used for TCR beta sequencing. The Qiagen DNeasy Blood Extraction Kit was used to extract genomic DNA from the blood cell samples. The junction shows trimming of 5 bases on V and 2 bases on J, and the gene matches do not reach 3 bases of it. Including the terminal cysteine and phenylalanine, the CDR3 comprises 14 residues. Of all the DNA, just the CDR3 is kept, 42 bases in frame from base 1. The germline V gene specifies MNHEY as CDR1 and SVGAGI as CDR2. The protocol used for the library was the immunoSEQ multiplex PCR assay. The multiplex PCR relied on a mix of 60 forward primers for TCR Vbeta segments and 13 reverse primers for TCR Jbeta segments. The CDR3 region of rearranged TCR beta genes was amplified from genomic DNA by a multiplex PCR assay. The amplified TCR beta libraries were sequenced on the Illumina HiSeq System as 87-base-pair reads. The paper's processing steps were these. A later analysis counted approximately 76 million unique TCR beta chains across the 600 to 850 repertoires, and 9 million to 14 million of these chains were shared by at least two donors. Raw reads were error-corrected and collapsed into unique sequences by a nearest-neighbor algorithm in which closely related sequences were merged to remove PCR and sequencing errors. To assign V, D and J gene segments, CDR3 sequences were aligned to IMGT reference sequences. Each retained sequence needed at least a six-nucleotide match to both a V gene segment and a J gene segment. Rearrangements were classified as productive when the CDR3 lacked stop codons and remained in frame with V and J, and all other rearrangements were classified as non-productive. CDR3 was defined by IMGT convention, running from the second conserved V-encoded cysteine to the conserved J-encoded phenylalanine. In an earlier analysis of 500 to 650 of the donors, sequences lacking an unambiguous match to a single V gene segment were excluded. An earlier analysis of 587 of the donors classified V segments as functional when productive rearrangements were above 56.7% and as segregating when the standard deviation between donors was above 5%. A statistical classification framework was built for diagnosing cytomegalovirus status from the catalog of TCR beta chain sequences. In a later analysis, TCR nucleotide sequences were compared against IMGT/GENE-DB human TR gene sequences so that V and J genes could be assigned. The TCRdist pipeline was used in a later analysis to assign CDR3 sequences and most-parsimonious VDJ recombination scenarios. In a later analysis, each TCR beta chain was defined by its CDR3 amino acid sequence together with its V-gene family, and reads lacking a unique V-gene family were excluded. A later analysis removed 592 highly shared, low-generation-probability nucleotide sequences to deal with suspected cross-contamination and a sequencing artifact. In a later analysis, a clonal expansion index was calculated for each public chain from normalized within-repertoire ranks of inferred template counts. In a later analysis, generation probabilities were computed with a VDJ recombination model fitted to out-of-frame rearrangements, and the resulting probabilities were checked against IGoR. In a later analysis, TCR-TCR, TCR-HLA and TCR-CMV co-occurrence was scored with hypergeometric tests, and a repertoire-size bias correction was applied to TCR pairs. A later analysis estimated false discovery rates by permuting HLA or CMV assignments 20 times. In a later analysis, co-occurring TCRs were grouped using DBSCAN, with TCRdist sequence similarity added in when clustering inside HLA-allele-positive subsets. Repertoires with fewer than 30,000 or more than 120,000 public chains, plus five repertoires with anomalous nucleotide sharing, were excluded from co-occurrence clustering. Here the immuneACCESS table is served through TCRdb, limited to in-frame sequences with V and J called. Missing clones are a known gap in these copies; in checked studies unresolved V genes cover under half, and the rest lacks a known reason. Clone size and the V and J calls come from that table; the DNA yielded D and trimming. The sample includes some 90,000 clones, with 76% observed a single time. The top ten clones comprise approximately 5% of the sample.

Here is what the overall study found, with its caveats: A cluster of highly shared sequence variants was judged likely to be a technical artifact of the sequencing pipeline. The authors suggested that the approach could potentially be generalized to other disease states and immunological phenotypes. In a later analysis, HLA-associated TCR beta chains showed more clonal expansion and lower generation probabilities than non-associated chains that were equally common. Because the 87-base-pair reads could not distinguish some IMGT-functional V segments, including TRBV6-2 and TRBV6-3, those segments were excluded. Assigning TCR associations to individual alleles was difficult when HLA alleles, especially DR and DQ, strongly co-occurred. In a later analysis, several top co-occurrence clusters were reported to appear linked to parvovirus B19, influenza, CMV and Epstein-Barr virus. In both the original and validation cohorts, the classifier was reported to diagnose cytomegalovirus status with high specificity and sensitivity. Immune exposure information for the cohort was limited to CMV serostatus. The earlier analysis of approximately 560 of the donors excluded some 15 rarely observed V segments, including chromosome 9 orphons, because counts were too low. This cohort had only TCR beta chains sequenced, and the lack of alpha or paired-chain data limited which features could be detected. While some public TCRs were present in many individuals, most TCR sequences turned up only very rarely across donors. In a later analysis, most CMV-associated TCR beta chains were found to appear HLA-restricted, with HLA associations seemingly driven largely by CMV exposure. An association between a missense DCLRE1C variant and V-gene and J-gene trimming of TCR beta chains was found in a later genetic analysis and replicated in an independent cohort. In a later analysis, the rate of TCR association differed among HLA loci, with DRB1 alleles having the most associated TCRs and HLA-C alleles having the fewest. A total of around 150 TCR beta chains were listed by the study as associated with cytomegalovirus. Because some donors lacked HLA typing at each locus, the association tests relied only on the typed subset. A later genetic analysis reported fewer N-insertions in productive TCRs among donors in an Asian-associated ancestry cluster than the approximately 670-donor mean. Roughly uniform sequencing depth across donors was assumed in presence/absence analyses, although this assumption may not hold. An earlier analysis of around 600 of the donors showed that most TCR beta V segments appeared in productive rearrangements either about 90% or about 30% of the time, which broadly matched IMGT annotations. A further reported finding was that TCR beta sequences accurately predicted the HLA-A and HLA-B alleles for most subjects in the first cohort. Specific HLA alleles were associated with about 17,000 TCR beta sequences at a false discovery rate of 0.05 in a later analysis. Linkage disequilibrium might explain the correlated functional status among segregating V segments, but an unknown experimental factor could not be excluded. A few of the identified cytomegalovirus-associated TCR beta chains were confirmed in vitro to be specific for cytomegalovirus antigens.

The sequencing sample was made of PBMCs. This receptor was obtained from a man aged 25 to 40 in good health and CMV-seropositive. The chain links TRBV6-5 with TRBJ2-3; 8 bases in the junction line up with TRBD2. Here is the DNA: TGTGCCAGCAGTCCGGGACTAGTCACAGATACGCAGTATTTT. This gives the protein CASSPGLVTDTQYF.